This TCR beta chain was profiled in a study of T-cell memory formation after mild COVID-19. The CDR3 consists of 15 residues. V gave up 3 bases and J gave up 3 bases; unmatched junction bases: 6. TCRdb itself ran the 5' RACE reads through MiXCR, one entry per CDR3 protein. The table includes around 110,000 distinct CDR3 sequences, around 15% detected once. The chain links TRBV12-3 or TRBV12-4 to TRBJ2-5; 8 bases map to TRBD2. The TCR sequence derives from an adult woman who had mild COVID-19 (a few samples of this study predate the infection). Cell type and time point are not known. The sequencing input was PBMCs or a T cell subset sorted from them (not recorded which). The CDR3 nucleotides read TGTGCCAGCAGTTTCTGGCGGGGGGCTGAAGAGACCCAGTACTTC. It is translated as CASSFWRGAEETQYF.